Presented here are 8 T cell receptor beta chains from one specimen sequenced in a study of blood T cell repertoires in COVID-19. Repertoires were generated with immunoSEQ multiplex PCR, while TCRdb's copy carries only in-frame clones and drops some. The sample records over 150,000 clones, 85% to 95% being singletons. Sample: peripheral blood. These receptors all stem from a man between 45 and 60 years old with acute or convalescent COVID-19.

CDR3: CAISEVQGPQPQHF. CDR3 bases: TGTGCCATCAGTGAGGTTCAGGGTCCTCAGCCCCAGCATTTT. This sequence joins TRBV10-3 and TRBJ1-5, with D maybe TRBD1 (5 bases). V was trimmed by 2 bases and J by 6 bases, leaving 11 bases between them. Germline CDR1 ENHRY, CDR2 SYGVKD. The CDR3 runs 14 residues.

The J gene is TRBJ2-5, the V gene TRBV12-3 or TRBV12-4; a weak D match, TRBD1 (6 bases). Trimming took off 3 bases at V and 3 bases at J, with 8 bases between the two ends. The CDR3 extends over 13 amino acids. The CDR3 here is CASSFGQKETQYF. The CDR3, as DNA: TGTGCCAGCAGTTTCGGACAGAAAGAGACCCAGTACTTC.

The chain recombines TRBV30 with TRBJ1-4, with a tentative D call TRBD1 (6 bases). The CDR3 covers 14 residues. CDR1 is GTSNPN and CDR2 is SVGIG in the germline V gene (reference sequence). Trimming removed 1 base from V and 7 bases from J, with 13 bases in between. In DNA form, the CDR3 reads TGTGCCTGGAGTGCAGGGGAGCTGGGTGAAAAACTGTTTTTT. The encoded protein is CAWSAGELGEKLFF.

This chain connects TRBV7-8 to TRBJ2-7, with D possibly being TRBD2 (5 bases). CDR1 is SGHVS and CDR2 is FQNEAQ in the germline V gene. Trimming shortened V by 5 bases and J by 2 bases, and 16 bases separated the two germline ends. The CDR3 runs 15 residues. This chain's CDR3 is CASSRSEGTAYEQYF. CDR3 in DNA: TGTGCCAGCAGCCGGAGCGAGGGAACGGCCTACGAGCAGTACTTC. The variable domain in full, completed from reference TRBV7-8 and TRBJ2-7, reads GAGVSQSPRYKVAKRGQDVALRCDPISGHVSLFWYQQALGQGPEFLTYFQNEAQLDKSGLPSDRFFAERPEGSVSTLKIQRTQQEDSAVYLCASSRSEGTAYEQYFGPGTRLTVT.

The chain links TRBV4-2 to TRBJ1-1, with TRBD1 matching over 12 bases. The germline CDR1 and CDR2 sequences are LGHNA and YNFKEQ. Trimming took 4 bases from V and 0 from J; bases not matched to a gene: 3. CDR3 length: 16 amino acids. CDR3 DNA sequence: TGTGCCAGCAGCCGTGGGACAGGGGGCCTGAACACTGAAGCTTTCTTT. Translated, it gives CASSRGTGGLNTEAFF.

J is TRBJ2-5 and V is TRBV9; TRBD1 aligns across 7 bases. The CDR3 extends over 15 amino acids. In germline, CDR1 is SGDLS, CDR2 YYNGEE. V dropped 0 bases and J dropped 3; count of bases not matched to a gene: 5. CDR3 nucleotides: TGTGCCAGCAGCGTAGCGGGGACAGCTAAAGAGACCCAGTACTTC. This sequence encodes CASSVAGTAKETQYF. Looking up the rest from reference TRBV9 and TRBJ2-5 gives the full variable domain: DSGVTQTPKHLITATGQRVTLRCSPRSGDLSVYWYQQSLDQGLQFLIQYYNGEERAKGNILERFSAQQFPDLHSELNLSSLELGDSALYFCASSVAGTAKETQYFGPGTRLLVL.

This chain joins TRBV7-9 and TRBJ2-1; 7 bases align to TRBD1. Germline CDR1 reads SEHNR; CDR2 reads FQNEAQ (reference sequence). V lost 6 bases, J lost 9 bases, and 5 bases stayed unmatched. This CDR3 comprises 12 residues. CDR3: CASRQDRAEQFF. CDR3 bases: TGTGCCAGCAGGCAAGACAGGGCTGAGCAGTTCTTC.

The chain recombines TRBV18 with TRBJ1-2; D remains ambiguous. V dropped 1 base and J dropped 3 bases, with 6 bases sitting between them. CDR1 and CDR2 from the germline V gene are KGHSH and LQKENI. The CDR3 loop spans 13 amino acids. The CDR3 loop is CASSPQEDYGYTF. The CDR3 coding sequence is TGTGCCAGCTCACCACAGGAGGACTATGGCTACACCTTC.